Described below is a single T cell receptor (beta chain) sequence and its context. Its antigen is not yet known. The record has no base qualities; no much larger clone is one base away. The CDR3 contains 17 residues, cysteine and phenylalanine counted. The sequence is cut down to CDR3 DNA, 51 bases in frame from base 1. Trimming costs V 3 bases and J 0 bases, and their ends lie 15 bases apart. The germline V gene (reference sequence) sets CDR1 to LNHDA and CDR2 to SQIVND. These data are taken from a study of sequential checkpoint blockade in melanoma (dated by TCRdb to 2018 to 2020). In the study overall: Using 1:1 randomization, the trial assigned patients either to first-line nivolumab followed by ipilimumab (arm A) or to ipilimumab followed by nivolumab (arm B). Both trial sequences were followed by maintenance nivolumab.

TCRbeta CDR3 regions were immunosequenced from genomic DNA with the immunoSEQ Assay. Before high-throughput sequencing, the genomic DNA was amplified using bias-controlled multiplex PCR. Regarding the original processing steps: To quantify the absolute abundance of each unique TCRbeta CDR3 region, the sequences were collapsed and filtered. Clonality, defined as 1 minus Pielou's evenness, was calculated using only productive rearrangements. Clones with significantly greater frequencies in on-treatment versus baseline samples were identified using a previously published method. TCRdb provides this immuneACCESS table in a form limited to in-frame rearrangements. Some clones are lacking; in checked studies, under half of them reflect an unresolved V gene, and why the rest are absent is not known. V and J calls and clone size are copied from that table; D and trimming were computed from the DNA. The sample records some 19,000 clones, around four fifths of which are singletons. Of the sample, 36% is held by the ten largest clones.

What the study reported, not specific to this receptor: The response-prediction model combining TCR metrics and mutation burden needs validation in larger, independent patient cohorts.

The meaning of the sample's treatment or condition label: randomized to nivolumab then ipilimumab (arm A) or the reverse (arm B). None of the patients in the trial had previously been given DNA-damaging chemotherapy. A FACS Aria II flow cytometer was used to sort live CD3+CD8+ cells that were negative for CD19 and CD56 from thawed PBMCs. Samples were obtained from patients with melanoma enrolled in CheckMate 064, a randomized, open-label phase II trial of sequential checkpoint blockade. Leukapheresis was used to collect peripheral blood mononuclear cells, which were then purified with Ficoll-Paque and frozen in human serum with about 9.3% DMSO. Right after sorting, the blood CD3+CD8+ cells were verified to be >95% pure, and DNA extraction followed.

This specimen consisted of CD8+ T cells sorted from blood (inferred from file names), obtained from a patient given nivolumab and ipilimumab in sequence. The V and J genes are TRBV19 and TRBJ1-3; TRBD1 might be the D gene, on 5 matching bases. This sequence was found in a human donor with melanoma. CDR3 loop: CASSIMAGPSSGNTIYF. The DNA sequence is TGTGCCAGTAGTATTATGGCAGGGCCAAGCTCTGGAAACACCATATATTTT.